Listed below are T cell receptor beta chains from one sample, sequenced in a study of OX40 agonist ivuxolimab in advanced cancers. This table comes from immunoSEQ multiplex PCR, and its TCRdb copy is limited to in-frame clones, with some not included. The sample includes 77,000 or so clones, over 80% of them seen just once. Sample: CD4+ or CD8+ T cells sorted from blood, taken in a trial of the OX40 agonist ivuxolimab. These receptor sequences come from an adult with an advanced solid tumor such as melanoma, head and neck, liver or kidney cancer. The CDR3 runs from the conserved cysteine through the conserved F or W. The order of the fields is V gene, J gene, CDR3 length, D gene, clone size, CDR3 DNA, CDR3 protein. D genes are given only for firm matches. Part of the rows lack a size; the others show once, few, many or a class for expanded clones.

v_call: TRBV11-3; j_call: TRBJ2-5; cdr3_length: 17; d_call: TRBD2; clone_size: -; cdr3_nt: TGTGCCAGCAGTCTAGGGACTAGCGGAGGGGGGGTGGAGACCCAGTACTTC; cdr3_aa: CASSLGTSGGGVETQYF
v_call: TRBV4-2; j_call: TRBJ2-7; cdr3_length: 17; d_call: TRBD2; clone_size: -; cdr3_nt: TGTGCCAGCAGCCGAGGGACTAGCGGGAACCCTTCCTACGAGCAGTACTTC; cdr3_aa: CASSRGTSGNPSYEQYF
v_call: TRBV7-2; j_call: TRBJ2-7; cdr3_length: 14; d_call: TRBD2; clone_size: once; cdr3_nt: TGTGCCAGCGGCTCTCTAGCGGGAGGGTCCGAGCAGTACTTC; cdr3_aa: CASGSLAGGSEQYF
v_call: TRBV7-3; j_call: TRBJ2-3; cdr3_length: 17; d_call: -; clone_size: once; cdr3_nt: TGTGCCAGCAGCTTTGGCGCCCGAGCTTCGGGCACAGATACGCAGTATTTT; cdr3_aa: CASSFGARASGTDTQYF
v_call: TRBV7-8; j_call: TRBJ2-2; cdr3_length: 16; d_call: TRBD1; clone_size: -; cdr3_nt: TGTGCCAGCAGCGAACAACAGGGGCAATACACCGGGGAGCTGTTTTTT; cdr3_aa: CASSEQQGQYTGELFF
v_call: TRBV9; j_call: TRBJ1-5; cdr3_length: 14; d_call: TRBD1; clone_size: once; cdr3_nt: TGTGCCAGCAGTTTGGGACAGAACCATCAGCCCCAGCATTTT; cdr3_aa: CASSLGQNHQPQHF
v_call: TRBV2; j_call: TRBJ2-5; cdr3_length: 15; d_call: TRBD1; clone_size: -; cdr3_nt: TGTGCCAGCAGTTTGGACAGGAGTGTTATAGAGACCCAGTACTTC; cdr3_aa: CASSLDRSVIETQYF
v_call: TRBV13; j_call: TRBJ1-2; cdr3_length: 17; d_call: TRBD1; clone_size: -; cdr3_nt: TGTGCCAGCAGCCCACTGACAGGGGGTCGATATTTGGGTGGCTACACCTTC; cdr3_aa: CASSPLTGGRYLGGYTF
v_call: TRBV4-2; j_call: TRBJ2-3; cdr3_length: 18; d_call: TRBD2; clone_size: -; cdr3_nt: TGTGCCAGCAGCCAAGATGGAGTAGCGGGAGGTTTAGCAGATACGCAGTATTTT; cdr3_aa: CASSQDGVAGGLADTQYF
v_call: TRBV18; j_call: TRBJ2-7; cdr3_length: 14; d_call: -; clone_size: -; cdr3_nt: TGTGCCAGCTCCCCAGGTCCATTAGAGGGCGAGCAGTACTTC; cdr3_aa: CASSPGPLEGEQYF
v_call: TRBV19; j_call: TRBJ2-7; cdr3_length: 16; d_call: TRBD2; clone_size: once; cdr3_nt: TGTGCCAGTAGTGCCAGAACTAGCGGGAGCTCCTACGAGCAGTACTTC; cdr3_aa: CASSARTSGSSYEQYF
v_call: TRBV28; j_call: TRBJ1-1; cdr3_length: 15; d_call: TRBD1; clone_size: -; cdr3_nt: TGTGCCAGCATCCAGGGAGGGGGCCCGAACACTGAAGCTTTCTTT; cdr3_aa: CASIQGGGPNTEAFF
v_call: TRBV5-1; j_call: TRBJ2-3; cdr3_length: 14; d_call: TRBD2; clone_size: -; cdr3_nt: TGCGCCAGCAGGTCTAGCGGGAGCGGAAATACGCAGTATTTT; cdr3_aa: CASRSSGSGNTQYF
v_call: TRBV15; j_call: TRBJ2-5; cdr3_length: 15; d_call: TRBD2; clone_size: -; cdr3_nt: TGTGCCACCAGCACCAAGACTAGCGGGGGGGAGACCCAGTACTTC; cdr3_aa: CATSTKTSGGETQYF
v_call: TRBV7-9; j_call: TRBJ1-1; cdr3_length: 15; d_call: TRBD1; clone_size: once; cdr3_nt: TGTGCCAGCAAACCAAAGGACAGGGTAGGAACTGAAGCTTTCTTT; cdr3_aa: CASKPKDRVGTEAFF
v_call: TRBV28; j_call: TRBJ1-2; cdr3_length: 11; d_call: -; clone_size: few; cdr3_nt: TGTGCCAGTCACAGTAACTATGGCTACACCTTC; cdr3_aa: CASHSNYGYTF
v_call: TRBV6-5; j_call: TRBJ2-7; cdr3_length: 12; d_call: -; clone_size: -; cdr3_nt: TGTGCCAGCAGCCGCTCCGAGGGGGAGCAGTACTTC; cdr3_aa: CASSRSEGEQYF
v_call: TRBV7-2; j_call: TRBJ2-7; cdr3_length: 15; d_call: -; clone_size: -; cdr3_nt: TGTGCCAGCAGCTTAGCGGGGGGGCAGGACTACGAGCAGTACTTC; cdr3_aa: CASSLAGGQDYEQYF
v_call: TRBV10-3; j_call: TRBJ1-3; cdr3_length: 14; d_call: -; clone_size: -; cdr3_nt: TGTGCCATCATGGATAATATCTCTGGAAACACCATATATTTT; cdr3_aa: CAIMDNISGNTIYF
v_call: TRBV18; j_call: TRBJ2-7; cdr3_length: 16; d_call: TRBD2; clone_size: -; cdr3_nt: TGTGCCAGCTCACGGGAGACTAGCGGGACTTCCTACGAGCAGTACTTC; cdr3_aa: CASSRETSGTSYEQYF
v_call: TRBV5-1; j_call: TRBJ2-3; cdr3_length: 16; d_call: TRBD2; clone_size: once; cdr3_nt: TGCGCCAGCAGCTTTATGGTTAGCGGGAACTACGATACGCAGTATTTT; cdr3_aa: CASSFMVSGNYDTQYF
v_call: TRBV14; j_call: TRBJ2-7; cdr3_length: 16; d_call: -; clone_size: -; cdr3_nt: TGTGCCAGCAGCCCCCTGATCCCCTCGGCCTCCTACGAGCAGTACTTC; cdr3_aa: CASSPLIPSASYEQYF
v_call: TRBV7-2; j_call: TRBJ2-7; cdr3_length: 15; d_call: TRBD2; clone_size: few; cdr3_nt: TGTGCCAGCAGCTTAGCCGGGACTAGCGGGTACGAGCAGTACTTC; cdr3_aa: CASSLAGTSGYEQYF
v_call: TRBV6-6; j_call: TRBJ2-7; cdr3_length: 15; d_call: TRBD2; clone_size: -; cdr3_nt: TGTGCCAGCAGTTACATAGCGGGAGCCTCCTACGAGCAGTACTTC; cdr3_aa: CASSYIAGASYEQYF
v_call: TRBV2; j_call: TRBJ2-2; cdr3_length: 15; d_call: TRBD2; clone_size: -; cdr3_nt: TGTGCCAGCACCCGGCGGGAGTGGGGCACCGGGGAGCTGTTTTTT; cdr3_aa: CASTRREWGTGELFF
v_call: TRBV6-5; j_call: TRBJ2-7; cdr3_length: 13; d_call: TRBD1; clone_size: -; cdr3_nt: TGTGCCAGCGGGCGGACAGGATACTACGAGCAGTACTTC; cdr3_aa: CASGRTGYYEQYF
v_call: TRBV11-3; j_call: TRBJ2-2; cdr3_length: 13; d_call: -; clone_size: -; cdr3_nt: TGTGCCAGCAGCCCCACCCACACCGGGGAGCTGTTTTTT; cdr3_aa: CASSPTHTGELFF
v_call: TRBV7-2; j_call: TRBJ2-1; cdr3_length: 14; d_call: -; clone_size: -; cdr3_nt: TGTGCCAGCAGCTTAGATGTTGGGTACAATGAGCAGTTCTTC; cdr3_aa: CASSLDVGYNEQFF